The 8 T cell receptor beta chains reported below all come from one sample, sequenced in a study of cytomegalovirus exposure and HLA in healthy donors. Clones were read by immunoSEQ multiplex PCR, and TCRdb kept only the in-frame ones, dropping some. The sample consists of 150,000 to 200,000 clones, 86% of them appearing once. The sample taken for sequencing was PBMCs. These receptors all come from a woman aged 18-29 years in good health and CMV-seronegative.

This clone was counted between two and nine times. The J gene is TRBJ2-7, the V gene TRBV10-3; 10 nucleotides agree with TRBD1. Germline-derived CDR1 and CDR2 are ENHRY and SYGVKD. The CDR3 has 15 residues. J was trimmed by 9 bases and V by 5 bases; bases with no gene match: 13. The CDR3 region is CAISPGTGEVGGQYF. CDR3 sequence (DNA): TGTGCCATCAGTCCCGGGACAGGGGAGGTTGGGGGGCAGTACTTC.

The genes are TRBV15 and TRBJ1-1; D gene unclear. CDR3 length equals 14 residues. Germline-derived CDR1 and CDR2 are LNHNV and YYDKDF (reference sequence). V was trimmed by 0 bases and J by 2 bases, leaving 7 bases between them. The CDR3 spells CATSRDLVNTEAFF. CDR3 in DNA: TGTGCCACCAGCAGAGATCTCGTAAACACTGAAGCTTTCTTT.

The rearrangement links TRBV7-2 to TRBJ2-4; possibly TRBD1 for D (6 bases). The length of the CDR3 is 13 residues. Per the germline V gene, CDR1 is SGHTA and CDR2 is FQGNSA. Deletions cut 4 bases from V and 6 bases from J, with 10 bases between. Here the CDR3 reads CASSSTGGNIQYF. CDR3 DNA: TGTGCCAGCAGCTCGACAGGAGGAAACATTCAGTACTTC.

The chain is built from TRBV25-1 and TRBJ2-3, with D perhaps TRBD2 (7 bases). Germline loops: CDR1 MGHDK, CDR2 SYGVNS. Deletions cut 4 bases from V and 4 bases from J, with 18 bases between. This CDR3 is 16 amino acids long. The CDR3 sequence is CASSVFGGRRADTQYF. CDR3 bases: TGTGCCAGCAGTGTATTCGGGGGGCGGAGGGCAGATACGCAGTATTTT.

This rearrangement joins TRBV7-9 to TRBJ2-3, with no clear D. CDR3 length equals 14 residues. Germline loops: CDR1 SEHNR, CDR2 FQNEAQ (reference sequence). Trimming removed 5 bases from V and 4 bases from J, with 13 bases in between. The CDR3 DNA sequence: TGTGCCAGCAGCCAAGCCCCGCCATCAGATACGCAGTATTTT. Protein sequence: CASSQAPPSDTQYF.

The chain combines TRBV5-1 with TRBJ1-1; D not resolved. CDR1 is SGHRS, CDR2 YFSETQ, per germline. The V end was cut by 4 bases, the J end by 5 bases, with 9 bases between. The CDR3 is made up of 12 amino acids. CDR3 region: CASSPGGTEAFF. In DNA form, the CDR3 reads TGCGCCAGCAGCCCGGGTGGAACTGAAGCTTTCTTT. Full variable domain (outside the CDR3, taken from reference TRBV5-1 and TRBJ1-1): KAGVTQTPRYLIKTRGQQVTLSCSPISGHRSVSWYQQTPGQGLQFLFEYFSETQRNKGNFPGRFSGRQFSNSRSEMNVSTLELGDSALYLCASSPGGTEAFFGQGTRLTVV.

The chain is built from TRBV5-1 and TRBJ1-3, with 9 positions matching TRBD1. Losses at the gene ends were 4 bases for V and 0 bases for J; bases not matched to a gene: 11. Germline assignment: CDR1 SGHRS and CDR2 YFSETQ. The CDR3 has 18 residues. The chain's CDR3 is CASSPMAGTGFSGNTIYF. The CDR3 nucleotides are TGCGCCAGCAGCCCCATGGCCGGGACAGGGTTCTCTGGAAACACCATATATTTT.

The chain recombines TRBV4-1 with TRBJ2-2; D ambiguous. Germline V lookup: CDR1 MGHRA, CDR2 YSYEKL. Trimming left V 0 bases short and J 4 bases short, with 6 bases between. The CDR3 is 14 residues long. The CDR3 loop reads CASSQDWATGELFF. CDR3 in DNA: TGCGCCAGCAGCCAAGATTGGGCCACCGGGGAGCTGTTTTTT.